This record covers a single T cell receptor beta chain. The treatment here: oral pan-JAK inhibitor, 5-10 mg twice daily. Punch biopsies of lesional scalp, plus peripheral blood, were taken from alopecia areata patients. This entry belongs to a study of CD8+ T cells in alopecia areata. cDNA reverse transcribed from extracted RNA served as the sequencing template. TCRdb's copy holds only in-frame clones and misses some; the assay was immunoSEQ multiplex PCR. The data hold about 180,000 clones, with approximately 51% observed a single time. From germline, CDR1 is SGHDT and CDR2 YYEEEE. V lost 3 bases to trimming and J lost 7 bases; unmatched junction nucleotides: 5. This CDR3 has 14 amino acids.

The sample consisted of CD8+ T cells sorted from blood, taken at approximately week 52, from a patient treated with tofacitinib. This receptor was taken from a human donor with alopecia areata. The V call is TRBV5-6, the J call TRBJ1-5; 9 positions agree with TRBD1. In DNA form, the CDR3 reads TGTGCCAGCAGCTCCGGGACAGGGCAACAGCCCCAGCATTTT. It codes for CASSSGTGQQPQHF.